Presented here are 15 T cell receptor beta chains from one specimen sequenced in a study of blood T cell repertoires in COVID-19. Assay: immunoSEQ multiplex PCR; the TCRdb copy retains only in-frame clones and omits some. Among about 190,000 clones listed, less than 80% were seen once. Sequencing used peripheral blood. All receptors derive from a woman aged 45-65 years with acute or convalescent COVID-19.

The chain recombines TRBV6-5 with TRBJ1-1, with D perhaps TRBD1 (6 bases). Trimming removed 7 bases from V and 9 bases from J, with 18 bases in between. This CDR3 has 13 amino acids. Per germline, CDR1 MNHEY and CDR2 SVGAGI. DNA of the CDR3: TGTGCCAGCATCCCGTGGGGGGGCCGACAAGCTTTCTTT. This sequence encodes CASIPWGGRQAFF.

The chain uses TRBV18 and TRBJ1-1, with a possible D match to TRBD1 (6 bases). This CDR3 contains 15 residues. V was cut by 6 bases and J by 6 bases, with 20 bases left in between. CDR1 is KGHSH, CDR2 LQKENI, per germline. The CDR3 sequence: CASSPTTGRFPEAFF. CDR3 sequence (DNA): TGTGCCAGCTCTCCCACCACAGGGCGGTTTCCTGAAGCTTTCTTT.

V gene TRBV20-1 combines with J gene TRBJ2-3; 9 bases fit TRBD2. Germline CDR1 is DFQATT and CDR2 is SNEGSKA (reference sequence). Germline trimming cut 3 bases from V and 10 bases from J; bases unmatched to any gene: 14. CDR3 size: 15 residues. CDR3 residues: CSASIQRGAGAAQYF. The CDR3 region has the DNA TGCAGTGCTAGTATCCAGCGGGGGGCGGGGGCGGCGCAGTATTTT.

The rearrangement links TRBV6-6 to TRBJ2-7; 10 bases are shared with TRBD2. In germline, CDR1 is MNHNY, CDR2 SVGAGI (reference sequence). The CDR3 is 15 amino acids. J lost 2 bases, V lost 6 bases, and 7 bases had no gene match. The CDR3 sequence: CASSQSSGSPYEQYF. In DNA form, the CDR3 reads TGTGCCAGCAGCCAATCTAGCGGGAGCCCCTACGAGCAGTACTTC.

This clone turned up a few times. One junction end disagrees with the germline gene, perhaps due to a read error. The CDR3 bases are TGCGCCAGCAGTCAGTCATGGCTCACAGATACGCAGTATTTT. It encodes CASSQSWLTDTQYF. The genes are TRBV10-1 and TRBJ2-3, with D unclear. There are 14 residues in the CDR3. CDR1 and CDR2 (germline): WNHNN, SYGVQD (reference sequence).

V gene TRBV21-1 combines with J gene TRBJ2-7; TRBD2, the table's D call, lacks a check against the DNA. TRBV21-1 is deemed a pseudogene. The CDR3 has 11 amino acids. The CDR3 reads CASRSGREQYF. In nucleotides, the CDR3 is TGTGCCTCCAGATCCGGGAGGGAGCAGTACTTC.

The chain recombines TRBV14 with TRBJ2-7; D call uncertain. CDR3 length: 15 residues. Germline assignment: CDR1 SGHDN and CDR2 FVKESK. The germline V and J ends were trimmed by 1 base and 6 bases, with 16 bases remaining between them. The CDR3: CASSQVLTPLGEQYF. The CDR3 DNA reads TGTGCCAGCAGCCAAGTCCTCACACCCCTTGGCGAGCAGTACTTC.

On this clone: Other DNA sequences of this sample code for an identical CDR3. The rearrangement links TRBV3-1 (or the pseudogene TRBV3-2) to TRBJ1-2; 7 bases fit TRBD1. In germline, CDR1 is LGHDT, CDR2 YNNKEL (reference sequence). CDR3 length: 15 residues. Trimming cost V 1 base and J 4 bases; bases outside gene matches: 6. The CDR3 is CASSQAPGQAYGYTF. DNA for the CDR3: TGTGCCAGCAGCCAAGCCCCTGGACAGGCCTATGGCTACACCTTC.

J is TRBJ2-3 and V is TRBV19, with 7 bases fitting TRBD2. The CDR3 has 16 residues. Losses at the gene ends were 2 bases for V and 2 bases for J; bases not matched to a gene: 7. Looked up from germline, CDR1 is LNHDA and CDR2 is SQIVND (reference sequence). This CDR3 reads CASSISGGDYTDTQYF. For the CDR3, the DNA is TGTGCCAGTAGTATATCCGGTGGGGACTACACAGATACGCAGTATTTT.

The chain uses TRBV29-1 and TRBJ2-1; unclear D gene. This CDR3 comprises 14 residues. Germline V gene data show CDR1 as SQVTM and CDR2 as ANQGSEA. V was cut by 4 bases and J by 3 bases, with 13 bases left in between. The CDR3 DNA follows: TGCAGCGTTGGGCCCGAGACAAGCTACAATGAGCAGTTCTTC. This codes for CSVGPETSYNEQFF.

This chain links TRBV9 with TRBJ2-2; no clear D gene. The CDR3 loop spans 13 amino acids. The germline V and J ends were trimmed by 2 bases and 4 bases, with 6 bases remaining between them. CDR1 and CDR2 from the germline V gene are SGDLS and YYNGEE. CDR3 residues: CASSVTPTGELFF. The CDR3 region has the DNA TGTGCCAGCAGCGTGACACCCACCGGGGAGCTGTTTTTT.

The rearrangement joins TRBV12-3 or TRBV12-4 to TRBJ1-2; D remains ambiguous. V lost 2 bases and J 8 bases, leaving 6 bases between the germline ends. This CDR3 region has 11 residues. The CDR3 bases are TGTGCCAGCAGTTTATCGCTAGGCTACACCTTC. This translates into CASSLSLGYTF.

The V call is TRBV5-1, the J call TRBJ2-2; 9 bases are shared with TRBD1. Germline CDR1 reads SGHRS; CDR2 reads YFSETQ. There are 15 residues in the CDR3. V shed 4 bases and J 3 bases; nucleotides not matched to a gene: 4. CDR3 nucleotide sequence: TGCGCCAGCAGCGAGGGACAGGGCCACACCGGGGAGCTGTTTTTT. Translation: CASSEGQGHTGELFF.

The sample holds one count of this clone. The rearrangement uses TRBV7-2 and TRBJ2-7; 8 positions match TRBD2. Unmatched junction bases numbered 9, after V lost 8 bases and J lost 0 bases. CDR1 is SGHTA, CDR2 FQGNSA, per germline. The length of the CDR3 is 15 residues. CDR3 protein: CASGPSGSLSYEQYF. For the CDR3, the DNA is TGTGCCAGCGGACCCAGCGGGAGTCTCTCCTACGAGCAGTACTTC.

The chain couples TRBV10-2 to TRBJ1-2, with 10 bases aligning to TRBD1. From germline, CDR1 is WSHSY and CDR2 SAAADI. Trimming cost V 6 bases and J 2 bases; bases outside gene matches: 6. This CDR3 is 15 amino acids long. In DNA form, the CDR3 reads TGCGCCAGCAGGGGCCTGGGACAGGGGAACTATGGCTACACCTTC. Its translation: CASRGLGQGNYGYTF.